The table lists the clone carrying this T cell receptor (beta chain) with a few counts. The ends lost 5 bases at V and 0 bases at J; junction bases unmatched: 2. Looked up from germline, CDR1 is MRHNA and CDR2 is SNTAGT. The length of the CDR3 is 15 residues. The data derive from a study of blood T cell repertoires in COVID-19. Membership in each cohort depended on participant-reported clinical history. The data were produced by immunoSEQ multiplex PCR, yet TCRdb's version contains in-frame clones alone and is incomplete. Of roughly 250,000 clones listed, 80% to 90% are singletons. The sequencing sample was made of PBMCs or T cells enriched from blood (not recorded which). This TCR was recovered from a woman under 40 who had recovered from COVID-19. The gene calls are TRBV6-4 and TRBJ2-5; 11 bases are shared with TRBD2. CDR3 DNA sequence: TGTGCCAGCAGTCGACTAGCGGGGAACCAAGAGACCCAGTACTTC. It specifies CASSRLAGNQETQYF.